These 17 T cell receptor beta chains came from one sample sequenced in a study of cytomegalovirus exposure and HLA in healthy donors. The PCR made use of 60 Vbeta and 13 Jbeta primers. The table came from immunoSEQ multiplex PCR; TCRdb's copy has only in-frame clones and leaves some out. The sample records more than 50,000 clones, about 73% being singletons. Sequenced sample: PBMCs. These receptors all come from a woman aged 60-70 years in good health and CMV-seropositive.

This chain connects TRBV7-2 to TRBJ2-1, with 10 bases lining up with TRBD2. CDR1 SGHTA and CDR2 FQGNSA come from the germline V gene. The CDR3 contains 15 residues. Germline trimming cut 1 base from V and 6 bases from J; bases unmatched to any gene: 3. The CDR3 loop is CASSLVAGGANEQFF. CDR3 bases: TGTGCCAGCAGCTTAGTAGCGGGGGGCGCCAATGAGCAGTTCTTC.

This clone was picked up one time. This rearrangement joins TRBV7-2 to TRBJ1-4; 8 bases fit TRBD1. CDR1 is SGHTA, CDR2 FQGNSA, per germline. The V and J ends lost 5 bases and 7 bases, in that order; junction bases with no gene match: 12. CDR3 length equals 16 residues. This CDR3 reads CASSQRGQGSGEKLFF. The DNA for the CDR3 is TGTGCCAGCAGCCAACGTGGACAGGGATCTGGTGAAAAACTGTTTTTT.

The DNA of the CDR3 is TGCGCCAGCAGCTATGACAGGGGTAGAAATGAGCAGTTCTTC. Translated: CASSYDRGRNEQFF. The J gene is TRBJ2-1, the V gene TRBV4-1; 8 bases are shared with TRBD1. Trimming took 5 bases from V and 7 from J; bases not matched to a gene: 7. The CDR3 totals 14 residues. CDR1 is MGHRA and CDR2 is YSYEKL in the germline V gene.

V gene TRBV30 combines with J gene TRBJ1-2; unclear D gene. The CDR3 is 14 amino acids. The V end lost 4 bases, the J end lost 7 bases, and 19 bases lay between the germline ends. CDR1 is GTSNPN and CDR2 is SVGIG in the germline V gene (reference sequence). For the CDR3, the DNA is TGTGCCTGGACTGGCGGTCTTCTGTACGCTGGCTACACCTTC. Translating it yields CAWTGGLLYAGYTF.

This clone has more than one count but fewer than ten. The chain is built from TRBV4-3 and TRBJ2-7, with 16 nucleotides matching TRBD2. This CDR3 contains 18 residues. V was clipped by 4 bases and J by 8 bases; unmatched bases: 14. Germline V gives CDR1 LGHNA, CDR2 YSLEER. The CDR3 is CASSRDLPGTSGGAQQYF. The CDR3 DNA sequence: TGCGCCAGCAGCCGAGACCTTCCTGGGACTAGCGGGGGGGCCCAGCAGTACTTC.

The chain combines TRBV27 with TRBJ2-7; TRBD1 might be the D (7 bases). The germline gives CDR1 MNHEY, CDR2 SMNVEV (reference sequence). Trimming stripped 3 bases from V and 7 bases from J, with 10 bases between. This CDR3 contains 12 residues. CDR3: CASSLPGGEQYF. DNA for the CDR3: TGTGCCAGCAGTTTGCCAGGGGGGGAGCAGTACTTC.

This chain links TRBV5-6 with TRBJ1-2, with TRBD1 identical over 7 bases. Per germline, CDR1 SGHDT and CDR2 YYEEEE. V was pared by 3 bases and J by 0 bases, with 8 bases of the junction left unmatched. This CDR3 has 16 amino acids. CDR3 region: CASSSAPTGANYGYTF. For the CDR3, the DNA is TGTGCCAGCAGCTCCGCCCCCACAGGGGCTAACTATGGCTACACCTTC.

This clone was observed once. The rearrangement uses TRBV5-1 and TRBJ1-2; 7 positions agree with TRBD1. The V gene's germline CDR1 is SGHRS and CDR2 YFSETQ. The CDR3 loop spans 14 amino acids. J lost 1 base, V lost 3 bases, and 3 bases had no gene match. CDR3 DNA sequence: TGCGCCAGCAGCTCCGGGACAGTTAACTATGGCTACACCTTC. This encodes CASSSGTVNYGYTF. Supplemented by reference TRBV5-1 and TRBJ1-2, the full variable domain reads KAGVTQTPRYLIKTRGQQVTLSCSPISGHRSVSWYQQTPGQGLQFLFEYFSETQRNKGNFPGRFSGRQFSNSRSEMNVSTLELGDSALYLCASSSGTVNYGYTFGSGTRLTVV.

This clone came up a few times. The V gene is TRBV2, the J gene TRBJ1-2, with 9 bases aligning to TRBD1. The ends lost 5 bases at V and 6 bases at J; junction bases unmatched: 1. CDR1 SNHLY and CDR2 FYNNEI come from the germline V gene. The CDR3 has 12 residues. CDR3 sequence reads: CASSRTGDGYTF. In DNA form, the CDR3 reads TGTGCCAGCAGTCGGACAGGGGATGGCTACACCTTC. Supplemented by reference TRBV2 and TRBJ1-2, the full variable domain reads EPEVTQTPSHQVTQMGQEVILRCVPISNHLYFYWYRQILGQKVEFLVSFYNNEISEKSEIFDDQFSVERPDGSNFTLKIRSTKLEDSAMYFCASSRTGDGYTFGSGTRLTVV.

The CDR3, as DNA: TGCGCCAGCAGCTTGGAGGAGGTGAACACTGAAGCTTTCTTT. Translation gives CASSLEEVNTEAFF. This chain links TRBV5-1 with TRBJ1-1; D is unclear. The CDR3 is 14 amino acids. Germline-derived CDR1 and CDR2 are SGHRS and YFSETQ. V was shortened by 0 bases and J by 0 bases, with 6 bases between the two germline ends.

V is TRBV7-9 and J is TRBJ1-2; D uncertain. Trimming left V 3 bases short and J 0 bases short, with 5 bases between. The CDR3 runs 13 residues. Germline assignment: CDR1 SEHNR and CDR2 FQNEAQ (reference sequence). CDR3 nucleotide sequence: TGTGCCAGCAGCTTGAAGCCTAACTATGGCTACACCTTC. Amino acids: CASSLKPNYGYTF.

This clone was detected a few times. At one of its ends the junction is not consistent with the germline gene, which may arise from a read error. The chain couples TRBV4-3 to TRBJ2-5, with D possibly matching TRBD2 (6 bases). The CDR3 covers 17 residues. Per germline, CDR1 LGHNA and CDR2 YSLEER. The CDR3 nucleotides read TGCGCCAGCCGCCAAGATACGGTAGCGGTCCCTAAAGAGACCCAGTACTTC. The encoded protein is CASRQDTVAVPKETQYF.

CDR3 loop: CASSEGLAGGQETQYF. Written as DNA, the CDR3 is TGTGCCAGCAGTGAAGGGCTAGCGGGGGGCCAAGAGACCCAGTACTTC. The chain carries TRBV2 and TRBJ2-5; 11 nucleotides align to TRBD2. J gave up 1 base and V 1 base, and 2 bases lay outside the gene matches. CDR1 and CDR2 (germline): SNHLY, FYNNEI. The CDR3 sequence is 16 residues long.

On this clone itself: The junction departs from germline at one end; a sequencing error may be responsible. V is TRBV7-9 and J is TRBJ2-4, with 7 bases matching TRBD2. The CDR3 length is 14 residues. Per germline, CDR1 SEHNR and CDR2 FQNEAQ (reference sequence). DNA of the CDR3: TGTTCCAGCAGCTTAAAGTGGGGGGGAGACATTCAGTACTTC. The encoded protein is CSSSLKWGGDIQYF.

The genes are TRBV6-5 and TRBJ1-1; D is ambiguous. This CDR3 region has 15 residues. The germline V and J ends were trimmed by 2 bases and 3 bases, with 13 bases remaining between them. Germline loops: CDR1 MNHEY, CDR2 SVGAGI. The CDR3 DNA reads TGTGCCAGCAGTTACGGGCAGCCATGGGACACTGAAGCTTTCTTT. Its translation is CASSYGQPWDTEAFF.

This chain uses TRBV12-5 with TRBJ1-2; TRBD1 matches 10 bases. J was trimmed by 5 bases and V by 3 bases; bases with no gene match: 6. The CDR3 loop spans 15 amino acids. Germline CDR1 LGHNT, CDR2 FRNRAP. Here the CDR3 DNA reads TGTGCTAGTGGTTTACCGACAGGGGGCAGTTATGGCTACACCTTC. Protein product: CASGLPTGGSYGYTF.

CDR3 bases: TGCGCCAGCAGCTTCGGTGAGGGAAGTTCACCCCTCCACTTT. Its protein is CASSFGEGSSPLHF. The rearrangement joins TRBV5-1 to TRBJ1-6; D is ambiguous. Deletions cut 2 bases from V and 9 bases from J, with 12 bases between. This CDR3 has 14 amino acids. Germline V lookup: CDR1 SGHRS, CDR2 YFSETQ.